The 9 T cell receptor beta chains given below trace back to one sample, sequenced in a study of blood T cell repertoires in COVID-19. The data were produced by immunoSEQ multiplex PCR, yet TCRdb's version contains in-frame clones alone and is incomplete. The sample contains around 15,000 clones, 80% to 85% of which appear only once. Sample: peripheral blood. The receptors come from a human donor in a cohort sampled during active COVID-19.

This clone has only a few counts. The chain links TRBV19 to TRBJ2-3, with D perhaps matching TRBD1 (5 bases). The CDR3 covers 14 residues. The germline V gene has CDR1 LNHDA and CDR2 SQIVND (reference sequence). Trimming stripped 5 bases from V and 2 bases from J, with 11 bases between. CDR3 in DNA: TGTGCCAGTAGTCGACAGAGAAACACAGATACGCAGTATTTT. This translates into CASSRQRNTDTQYF. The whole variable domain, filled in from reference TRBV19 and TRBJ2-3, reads DGGITQSPKYLFRKEGQNVTLSCEQNLNHDAMYWYRQDPGQGLRLIYYSQIVNDFQKGDIAEGYSVSREKKESFPLTVTSAQKNPTAFYLCASSRQRNTDTQYFGPGTRLTVL.

DNA of the CDR3: TGTGCCAGCAGCTGGACAACAGGGAACGAAGAGACCCAGTACTTC. Translating gives CASSWTTGNEETQYF. The chain is built from TRBV5-4 and TRBJ2-5; a possible D gene is TRBD1 (6 bases). Germline CDR1 is SGHNT and CDR2 is YYREEE (reference sequence). The CDR3 sequence is 15 residues long. Trimming stripped 3 bases from V and 3 bases from J, with 15 bases between. Combining the CDR3 with reference TRBV5-4 and TRBJ2-5 gives the whole variable domain ETGVTQSPTHLIKTRGQQVTLRCSSQSGHNTVSWYQQALGQGPQFIFQYYREEENGRGNFPPRFSGLQFPNYSSELNVNALELDDSALYLCASSWTTGNEETQYFGPGTRLLVL.

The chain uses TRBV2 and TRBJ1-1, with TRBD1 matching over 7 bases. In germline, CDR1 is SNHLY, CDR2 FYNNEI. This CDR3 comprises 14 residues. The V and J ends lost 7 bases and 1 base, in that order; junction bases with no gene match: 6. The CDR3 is CASTRTGPNTEAFF. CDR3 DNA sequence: TGTGCCAGCACCCGGACAGGACCGAACACTGAAGCTTTCTTT.

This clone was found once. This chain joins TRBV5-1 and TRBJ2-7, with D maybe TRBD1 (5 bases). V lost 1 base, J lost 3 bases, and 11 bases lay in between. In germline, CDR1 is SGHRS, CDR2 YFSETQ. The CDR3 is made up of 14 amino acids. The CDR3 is CASSLRQGGYEQYF. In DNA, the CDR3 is TGCGCCAGCAGCTTGAGGCAGGGCGGCTACGAGCAGTACTTC.

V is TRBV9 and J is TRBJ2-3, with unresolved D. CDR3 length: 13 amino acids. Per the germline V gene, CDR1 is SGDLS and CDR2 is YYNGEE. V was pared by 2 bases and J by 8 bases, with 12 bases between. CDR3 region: CASSVPSSGTQYF. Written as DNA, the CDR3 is TGTGCCAGCAGCGTCCCCAGTTCGGGTACGCAGTATTTT.

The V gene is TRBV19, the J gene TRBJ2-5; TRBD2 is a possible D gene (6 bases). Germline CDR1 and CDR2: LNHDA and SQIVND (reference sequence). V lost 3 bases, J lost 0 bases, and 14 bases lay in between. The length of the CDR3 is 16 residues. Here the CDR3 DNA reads TGTGCCAGTAGTATCTACTTAGCGGTCAACCAAGAGACCCAGTACTTC. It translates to CASSIYLAVNQETQYF. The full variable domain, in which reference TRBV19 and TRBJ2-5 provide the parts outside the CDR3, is DGGITQSPKYLFRKEGQNVTLSCEQNLNHDAMYWYRQDPGQGLRLIYYSQIVNDFQKGDIAEGYSVSREKKESFPLTVTSAQKNPTAFYLCASSIYLAVNQETQYFGPGTRLLVL.

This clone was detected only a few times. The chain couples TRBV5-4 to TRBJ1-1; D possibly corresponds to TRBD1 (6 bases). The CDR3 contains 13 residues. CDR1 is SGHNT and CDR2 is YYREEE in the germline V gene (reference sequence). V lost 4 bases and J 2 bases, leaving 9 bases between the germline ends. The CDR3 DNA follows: TGTGCCAGCAGCGCACAGGGCAACACTGAAGCTTTCTTT. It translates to CASSAQGNTEAFF.

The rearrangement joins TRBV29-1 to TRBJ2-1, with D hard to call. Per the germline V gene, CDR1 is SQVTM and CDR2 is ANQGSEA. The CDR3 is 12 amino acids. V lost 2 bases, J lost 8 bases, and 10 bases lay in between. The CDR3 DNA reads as TGCAGCGTTGAAAACAGCCTCGATGAGCAGTTCTTC. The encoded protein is CSVENSLDEQFF.

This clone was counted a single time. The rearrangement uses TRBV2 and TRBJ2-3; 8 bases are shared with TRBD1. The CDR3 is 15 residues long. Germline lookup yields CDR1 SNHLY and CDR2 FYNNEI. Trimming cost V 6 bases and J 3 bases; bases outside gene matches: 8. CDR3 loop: CASRPDRARTDTQYF. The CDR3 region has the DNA TGTGCCAGCAGACCGGACAGGGCTCGGACAGATACGCAGTATTTT.